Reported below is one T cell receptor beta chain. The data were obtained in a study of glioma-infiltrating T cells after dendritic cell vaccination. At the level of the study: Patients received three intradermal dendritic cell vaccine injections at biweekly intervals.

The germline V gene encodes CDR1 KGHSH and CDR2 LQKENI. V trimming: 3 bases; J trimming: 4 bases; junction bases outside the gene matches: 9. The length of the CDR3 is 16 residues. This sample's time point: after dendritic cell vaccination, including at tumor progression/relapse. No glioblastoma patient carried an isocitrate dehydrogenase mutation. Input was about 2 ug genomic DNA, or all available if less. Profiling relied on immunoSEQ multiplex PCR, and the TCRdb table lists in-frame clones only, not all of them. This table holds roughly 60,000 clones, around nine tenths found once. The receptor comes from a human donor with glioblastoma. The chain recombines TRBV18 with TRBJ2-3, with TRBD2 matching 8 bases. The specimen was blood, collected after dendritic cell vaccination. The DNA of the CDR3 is TGTGCCAGCTCACCTGGGATAGCGGGACGGGCAGATACGCAGTATTTT. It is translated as CASSPGIAGRADTQYF.